The entry that follows covers one TCR beta chain sequence. Its specificity is not known. Both 60 Vbeta primers and 13 Jbeta primers went into the PCR. Profiled with immunoSEQ multiplex PCR; TCRdb holds only in-frame clones, not every one. In the table there are approximately 170,000 clones, approximately 85% of which are singletons. These data belong to a study of cytomegalovirus exposure and HLA in healthy donors. Turning to the study itself: From about 180 million T cells, an earlier analysis saw some 120 million unique TCR beta sequences. General study findings and limits: When analyzed later, a missense DCLRE1C variant was found to be linked to TCR beta V- and J-gene trimming.

This CDR3 has 17 residues. The germline V gene has CDR1 LGHNA and CDR2 YSLEER. V lost 4 bases and J lost 4, with 22 bases in between. The specimen sequenced was PBMCs. V is TRBV4-3 and J is TRBJ1-2; tentative D call: TRBD1 (5 bases). The source of this sequence is a man younger than 40 in good health and CMV-seropositive. This CDR3 reads CASSRRSGGGGGYGYTF. CDR3 sequence (DNA): TGCGCCAGCAGCCGAAGGTCGGGGGGGGGTGGAGGCTATGGCTACACCTTC.